This T cell receptor (beta chain) was captured by sequencing in a study of Ad26.COV2.S vaccination and SARS-CoV-2 variants. Study-wide results and caveats: Vaccine and placebo recipients had comparable breadth of non-spike TCRs.

Germline assignment: CDR1 SGHRS and CDR2 YFSETQ. The V end was cut by 5 bases, the J end by 2 bases, with 10 bases between. This CDR3 has 14 amino acids. Some clones are missing from TCRdb's copy, which holds only in-frame ones; the method was immunoSEQ multiplex PCR. Here the sample spans more than 400,000 clones, approximately 90% being singletons. This clone has just one count. The antigen is undetermined. Treatment in this sample: 19 received Ad26.COV2.S at low or high dose, single or two shots; about 5 received placebo; per-sample allocation not given. It was on day 63 after the first vaccine or placebo injection that samples were taken.

This chain uses TRBV5-1 with TRBJ1-4; TRBD1 is a possible D gene (6 bases). The TCR originated in a person between 18 and 65 years old who received the Ad26.COV2.S COVID-19 vaccine or a placebo. Sequenced material: peripheral blood, taken in a trial of Ad26.COV2.S vaccine versus placebo. The CDR3 DNA reads as TGCGCCAGCAGTACAGGGTCGACTAATGAAAAACTGTTTTTT. Translated: CASSTGSTNEKLFF.